Listed here are 11 T cell receptor beta chains from one sample, sequenced in a study of chemoradiotherapy in HPV16-positive cancers. TCRdb's table, derived via immunoSEQ multiplex PCR, lists solely in-frame clones and lacks some. The sample contains a few thousand clones, roughly 88% of which appear only once. The sequencing used tumor tissue, collected from a patient who underwent chemoradiotherapy. The receptors stem from a human donor with HPV-associated anogenital cancer.

The rearrangement joins TRBV25-1 to TRBJ2-2, with D possibly called TRBD1 or TRBD2 (5 bases each). Deletions cut 6 bases from V and 5 bases from J, with 13 bases between. CDR1 MGHDK and CDR2 SYGVNS come from the germline V gene. The CDR3 is made up of 14 amino acids. Written as DNA, the CDR3 is TGTGCCAGCAGCCACGGGACGTCGACCGGGGAGCTGTTTTTT. Translation gives CASSHGTSTGELFF. Variable domain in full (rest from reference TRBV25-1 and TRBJ2-2): EADIYQTPRYLVIGTGKKITLECSQTMGHDKMYWYQQDPGMELHLIHYSYGVNSTEKGDLSSESTVSRIRTEHFPLTLESARPSHTSQYLCASSHGTSTGELFFGEGSRLTVL.

This clone was detected only a few times. V gene TRBV7-6 combines with J gene TRBJ2-2, with 8 bases fitting TRBD2. Germline CDR1 SGHVS, CDR2 FNYEAQ. V was clipped by 2 bases and J by 3 bases; unmatched bases: 5. The CDR3 extends over 16 amino acids. The CDR3: CASSLFPGGDTGELFF. CDR3 nucleotide sequence: TGTGCCAGCAGCTTATTTCCGGGGGGGGACACCGGGGAGCTGTTTTTT.

The chain combines TRBV27 with TRBJ2-1; D assignment may be TRBD1 or TRBD2 (5 bases each). Trimming pared 2 bases from V and 6 bases from J, leaving 14 bases between. This CDR3 comprises 15 residues. Germline V gives CDR1 MNHEY, CDR2 SMNVEV (reference sequence). The CDR3: CASSLEGRDRNEQFF. Here the CDR3 DNA reads TGTGCCAGCAGTTTAGAGGGTAGGGACCGCAATGAGCAGTTCTTC.

The CDR3 here is CASSKAGGQGGELFF. The CDR3 region has the DNA TGTGCCAGCAGCAAAGCGGGGGGGCAGGGCGGGGAGCTGTTTTTT. The chain carries TRBV7-2 and TRBJ2-2, with 10 positions matching TRBD2. Losses at the gene ends were 5 bases for V and 7 bases for J; bases not matched to a gene: 7. This CDR3 has 15 residues. Germline assignment: CDR1 SGHTA and CDR2 FQGNSA. Together with reference TRBV7-2 and TRBJ2-2, the CDR3 gives the full variable domain: GAGVSQSPSNKVTEKGKDVELRCDPISGHTALYWYRQSLGQGLEFLIYFQGNSAPDKSGLPSDRFSAERTGGSVSTLTIQRTQQEDSAVYLCASSKAGGQGGELFFGEGSRLTVL.

J is TRBJ2-7 and V is TRBV5-6; TRBD1 is a possible D gene (5 bases). V dropped 2 bases and J dropped 4 bases, with 13 bases sitting between them. The CDR3 is 14 amino acids. Germline CDR1 and CDR2: SGHDT and YYEEEE. CDR3 nucleotide sequence: TGTGCCAGCAGCTTTCGATCCAGGGCGTACGAGCAGTACTTC. Its translation: CASSFRSRAYEQYF.

This clone was observed a few times. This chain uses TRBV7-8 with TRBJ1-6; D is perhaps TRBD1 (5 bases). The germline CDR1 and CDR2 sequences are SGHVS and FQNEAQ. This CDR3 contains 18 residues. The V end lost 0 bases, the J end lost 0 bases, and 12 bases lay between the germline ends. The DNA for the CDR3 is TGTGCCAGCAGCTTAGCGCGTCCAGGGAGCTCCTATAATTCACCCCTCCACTTT. It translates to CASSLARPGSSYNSPLHF.

V and J are TRBV7-2 and TRBJ1-2, with D perhaps matching TRBD1 (6 bases). V lost 4 bases and J 8 bases, leaving 23 bases between the germline ends. The CDR3 totals 16 residues. CDR1 and CDR2 from the germline V gene are SGHTA and FQGNSA. CDR3 residues: CASSSGGGRVNEGYTF. The CDR3 nucleotides are TGTGCCAGCAGCTCGGGAGGGGGGCGCGTGAATGAGGGCTACACCTTC.

V gene TRBV7-2 combines with J gene TRBJ2-7, with 14 bases aligning to TRBD2. From germline, CDR1 is SGHTA and CDR2 FQGNSA. The CDR3 is 16 amino acids. Losses at the gene ends were 3 bases for V and 4 bases for J; bases not matched to a gene: 5. CDR3: CASSFGTSGSVYEQYF. The CDR3 nucleotides read TGTGCCAGCAGCTTTGGGACTAGCGGGAGTGTATACGAGCAGTACTTC.

The chain carries TRBV5-1 and TRBJ2-2; D is ambiguous. The germline gives CDR1 SGHRS, CDR2 YFSETQ. With 2 bases removed from V and 6 bases from J, the gap between germline ends came to 11 bases. The CDR3 covers 14 residues. The CDR3 sequence: CASSFRSPPGELFF. The CDR3 DNA reads TGCGCCAGCAGCTTTCGATCCCCCCCCGGGGAGCTGTTTTTT.

The genes are TRBV5-1 and TRBJ2-7; TRBD2 agrees at 9 bases. The CDR3 totals 13 residues. V was pared by 2 bases and J by 6 bases, with 3 bases of the junction left unmatched. Germline lookup yields CDR1 SGHRS and CDR2 YFSETQ. The CDR3 bases are TGCGCCAGCAGCTTTGGGACTAGCTTCGAGCAGTACTTC. Translation: CASSFGTSFEQYF.

This rearrangement joins TRBV27 to TRBJ1-1; D might be TRBD1 (5 bases). The CDR3 has 11 amino acids. Trimming shortened V by 5 bases and J by 6 bases, and 7 bases separated the two germline ends. Germline V CDR1 and CDR2: MNHEY, SMNVEV (reference sequence). For the CDR3, the DNA is TGTGCCAGCAGTGACAGCTCTGAAGCTTTCTTT. Protein: CASSDSSEAFF.